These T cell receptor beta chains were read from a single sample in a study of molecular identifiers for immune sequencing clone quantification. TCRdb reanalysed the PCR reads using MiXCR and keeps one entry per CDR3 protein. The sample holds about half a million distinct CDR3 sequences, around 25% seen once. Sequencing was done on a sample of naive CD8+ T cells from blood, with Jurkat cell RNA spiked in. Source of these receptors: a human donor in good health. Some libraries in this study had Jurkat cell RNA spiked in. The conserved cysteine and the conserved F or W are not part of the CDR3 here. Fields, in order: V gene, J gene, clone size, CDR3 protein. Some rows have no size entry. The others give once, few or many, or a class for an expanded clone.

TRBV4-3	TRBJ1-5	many	ASSQEDSSNQPQH
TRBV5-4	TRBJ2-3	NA	ASSLNSLAGHTDTQY
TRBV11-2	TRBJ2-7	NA	ASSLDMGAVGEQY
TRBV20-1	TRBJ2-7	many	SAPRQGSYEQY
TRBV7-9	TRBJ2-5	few	ASSSQGAPRETQY
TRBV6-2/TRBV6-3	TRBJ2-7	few	ASSMPKQGQY
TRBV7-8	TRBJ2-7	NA	ASSPPWVGQPYEQY
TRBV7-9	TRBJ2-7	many	ASSPNHGTYEQY
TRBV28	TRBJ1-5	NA	ASSLPGENSNQPQH
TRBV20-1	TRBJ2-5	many	SARDRTEPQETQY
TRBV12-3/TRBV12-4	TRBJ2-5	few	ASSSPPWDEGWETQY
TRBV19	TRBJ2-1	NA	ASSILANNEQF
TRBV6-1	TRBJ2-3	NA	ASSEGLVRMSTDTQY
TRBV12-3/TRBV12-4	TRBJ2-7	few	ASSLSWDPYEQY
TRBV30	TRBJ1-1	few	AWSADSTNTEAF
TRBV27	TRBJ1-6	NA	ASSLSSRVDWNSPLH
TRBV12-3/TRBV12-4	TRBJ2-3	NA	ASSFGDPARVASADTQY
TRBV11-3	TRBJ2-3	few	ASSPRTSGATDTQY
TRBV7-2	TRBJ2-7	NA	ASSLGASGGNEQY
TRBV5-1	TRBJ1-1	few	ASSSGDRGKTEAF
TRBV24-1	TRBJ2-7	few	ATQYGNEQY
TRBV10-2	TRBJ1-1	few	ASSETRAGGTEAF
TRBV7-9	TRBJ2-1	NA	ASSLVGQGCNEQF
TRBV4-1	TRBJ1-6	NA	ASSQEVQGLLNSPLP
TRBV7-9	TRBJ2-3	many	ATVDSTDTQY
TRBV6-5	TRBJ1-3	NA	ASSSGPGAGNTIY
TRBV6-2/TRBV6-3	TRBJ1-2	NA	ASSYSDAPT
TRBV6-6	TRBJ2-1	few	ASSYFTGDNEQF
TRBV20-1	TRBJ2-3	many	SARVASGSLADTQY
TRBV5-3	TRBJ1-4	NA	ASSLGTPESVEKLF
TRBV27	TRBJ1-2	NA	ASSPTQRDRVNYGYT
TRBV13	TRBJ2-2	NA	AGSSRLAGGNTGELF
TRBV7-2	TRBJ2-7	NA	AGSPGQGPYEQY
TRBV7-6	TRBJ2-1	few	ASSLAASGGEQF